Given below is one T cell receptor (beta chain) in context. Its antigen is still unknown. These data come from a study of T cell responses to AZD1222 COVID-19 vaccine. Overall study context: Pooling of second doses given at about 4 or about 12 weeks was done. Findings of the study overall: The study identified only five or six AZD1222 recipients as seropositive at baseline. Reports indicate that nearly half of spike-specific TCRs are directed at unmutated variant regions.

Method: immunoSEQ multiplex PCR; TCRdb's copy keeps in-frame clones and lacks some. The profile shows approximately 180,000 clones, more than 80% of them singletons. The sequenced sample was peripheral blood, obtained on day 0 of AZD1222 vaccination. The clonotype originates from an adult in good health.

The CDR3 loop reads CATSEAGLAGSNEQFF. DNA for the CDR3: TGTGCCACCAGTGAGGCGGGACTAGCGGGGTCCAATGAGCAGTTCTTC. The V and J genes are TRBV24-1 and TRBJ2-1; 13 positions agree with TRBD2. The CDR3 totals 16 residues. Per the germline V gene, CDR1 is KGHDR and CDR2 is SFDVKD. J was trimmed by 6 bases and V by 4 bases; bases with no gene match: 5.